These 9 T cell receptor beta chains came from one sample sequenced in a study of blood T cells in healthy people across ages. Using a J-beta primer mix together with a sample-barcoded 5' primer, a second PCR was run for roughly 7 to 12 cycles. TCRdb ran MiXCR on the 5' RACE reads and lists one entry per CDR3 protein. Seen here are 700,000 to 900,000 distinct CDR3 sequences, about a quarter observed once, and the top ten hold about 2.9%. The same specimen was also included in a second study, on T cells of mothers and their children.

The sample taken for sequencing was blood. The source is a boy aged 5-17 years in good health.

The sample holds a few counts of this clonotype. The genes are TRBV20-1 and TRBJ2-5; D is perhaps TRBD2 (7 bases). Germline-derived CDR1 and CDR2 are DFQATT and SNEGSKA (reference sequence). The CDR3 contains 16 residues. V dropped 5 bases and J dropped 6 bases, with 25 bases sitting between them. The CDR3 coding sequence is TGCAGTGCTGGGGGGGGCCGGGACATCGCGATCCAGACCCAGTACTTC. It specifies CSAGGGRDIAIQTQYF.

V and J are TRBV5-1 and TRBJ1-2; 7 bases fit TRBD1. V dropped 0 bases and J dropped 1; count of bases not matched to a gene: 9. CDR3 length: 17 residues. Germline V lookup: CDR1 SGHRS, CDR2 YFSETQ. CDR3 in amino acids: CASSLAGGQEHNYGYTF. In nucleotides, the CDR3 is TGCGCCAGCAGCTTGGCCGGTGGACAGGAGCATAACTATGGCTACACCTTC.

The table lists this clonotype with a few counts. This sequence joins TRBV7-6 and TRBJ2-5; D is ambiguous. CDR1 and CDR2 from the germline V gene are SGHVS and FNYEAQ. This CDR3 spans 13 amino acids. The V gene lost 5 bases and the J gene lost 4 bases, with 11 bases spanning the gap. In DNA, the CDR3 is TGTGCCAGCAGCAGTCTGGGTCGAGAGACCCAGTACTTC. It yields the protein CASSSLGRETQYF.

This clonotype has only a few counts. The chain uses TRBV20-1 and TRBJ2-3, with 8 bases identical to TRBD2. CDR3 size: 15 residues. Unmatched junction bases numbered 6, after V lost 0 bases and J lost 4 bases. Germline loops: CDR1 DFQATT, CDR2 SNEGSKA (reference sequence). This CDR3 is CSARDIGGAPDTQYF. For the CDR3, the DNA is TGCAGTGCTAGAGATATCGGGGGGGCCCCAGATACGCAGTATTTT.

The chain has TRBV7-6 and TRBJ1-2, with D uncertain. The ends were cut back, 3 bases at V and 7 bases at J, with 9 bases in the middle. This CDR3 has 12 residues. The V gene's germline CDR1 is SGHVS and CDR2 FNYEAQ. The CDR3, as DNA: TGTGCCAGCAGCTTCCCGGGTTGTGGCTACACCTTC. Its protein is CASSFPGCGYTF. Combining the CDR3 with reference TRBV7-6 and TRBJ1-2 gives the whole variable domain GAGVSQSPRYKVTKRGQDVALRCDPISGHVSLYWYRQALGQGPEFLTYFNYEAQQDKSGLPNDRFSAERPEGSISTLTIQRTEQRDSAMYRCASSFPGCGYTFGSGTRLTVV.

CDR3 bases: TGTGCCAGCAGTCCTAGCGGGGGGGCTAAGGAGACCCAGTACTTC. It translates to CASSPSGGAKETQYF. The V call is TRBV12-3 or TRBV12-4, the J call TRBJ2-1; TRBD2 matches at 12 bases. The J call may be wrong; the DNA end is better matched by TRBJ2-5. The CDR3 covers 15 residues.

This clonotype turned up a few times. A read error may be the cause here, since a much bigger clone is one base away. The rearrangement joins TRBV27 to TRBJ1-5; a possible D gene is TRBD1 (6 bases). The V gene's germline CDR1 is MNHEY and CDR2 SMNVEV (reference sequence). This CDR3 is built from 14 residues. Trimming pared 6 bases from V and 2 bases from J, leaving 11 bases between. The CDR3 protein is CASSGAGGNQPQHF. The CDR3 region has the DNA TGTGCCAGCAGCGGGGCAGGGGGCAATCAGCCCCAGCATTTT.

This clonotype was counted between two and nine times. The chain employs TRBV27 and TRBJ2-2; TRBD2 matches 10 bases. Unmatched junction bases numbered 9, after V lost 5 bases and J lost 6 bases. This CDR3 has 16 residues. The germline V gene encodes CDR1 MNHEY and CDR2 SMNVEV (reference sequence). CDR3 DNA sequence: TGTGCCAGCAGTCAACCCCTAGCGGGGGTCGCCGGGGAGCTGTTTTTT. This gives the protein CASSQPLAGVAGELFF.

This clonotype was detected ten times or more. This rearrangement joins TRBV12-3 or TRBV12-4 to TRBJ1-1; no firm D call. The CDR3 is made up of 13 amino acids. V gave up 3 bases and J gave up 0 bases, with 5 bases separating them. In DNA, the CDR3 is TGTGCCAGCAGTTTTCGTATGAACACTGAAGCTTTCTTT. Protein sequence: CASSFRMNTEAFF.